The clone carrying this T cell receptor (beta chain) was found once. Its antigen is unidentified. Only in-frame clones appear in the TCRdb table, and some are missing; sequencing was by immunoSEQ multiplex PCR. The sample contains tens of thousands of clones, roughly 90% of which appear only once. This entry belongs to a study of Tregs in tolerant kidney transplant recipients. As for the study in general: The nonmyeloablative bone marrow transplants came from related graft donors, with transient mixed chimerism.

J lost 7 bases, V lost 6 bases, and 12 bases had no gene match. This CDR3 spans 16 amino acids. Germline V gene sequence: CDR1 SNHLY, CDR2 FYNNEI. Notes on the study in general: Donor-specific Treg expansion exceeded global Treg expansion in tolerant patients, suggesting antigen drive.

The rearrangement joins TRBV2 to TRBJ2-1; 10 bases agree with TRBD1. The source material was Tregs from blood, sampled before the transplant. The TCR originated in a human donor who received a combined kidney and bone marrow transplant. The CDR3 is CASSQSRQGAGNEQFF. In DNA, the CDR3 is TGTGCCAGCAGCCAATCTAGACAGGGGGCGGGAAATGAGCAGTTCTTC.